This T cell receptor beta chain was identified in a study of T cells in tuberculosis. Assay: immunoSEQ multiplex PCR; the TCRdb copy retains only in-frame clones and omits some. The sample consists of under 35,000 clones, around 92% of them appearing once. Time point: new active TB diagnosis, blood taken before or within 7 days of starting treatment. With 3 bases removed from V and 5 bases from J, the gap between germline ends came to 8 bases. This CDR3 contains 14 residues. Germline-derived CDR1 and CDR2 are MNHEY and SMNVEV (reference sequence). As for this clone: The antigen is undetermined.

Study results and caveats: The TCR-beta difference was not significant; alpha differences partly reflected length. GMM-specific TCRs were nearer to active tuberculosis alpha repertoires, suggesting expansion.

This sequence joins TRBV27 and TRBJ1-6; D is possibly TRBD1 (6 bases). The TCR was taken from an adult with tuberculosis. Some clones in this sample may be carry-over from other donors' samples. The starting material was PBMCs, obtained at tuberculosis diagnosis. The CDR3 DNA reads TGTGCCAGCAGTTTCCAGGGGAATAATTCACCCCTCCACTTT. This sequence encodes CASSFQGNNSPLHF.